This note documents a single T cell receptor beta chain sequence. This clonotype was seen at least ten times. No antigen is known for it. The input lacks base qualities; no much larger clone sits a single base away. Libraries were made using PCR. The reads were generated on an Illumina HiSeq 2500. To reduce PCR and sequencing biases, unique molecular identifiers were incorporated into the TCR beta cDNA libraries. Per 1 to 10 million input T cells, approximately 500,000 cDNA molecules were obtained, such that each molecule approximated one T cell. Patient libraries were prepared and sequenced with the same protocol used for the earlier healthy control dataset. Samples belonging to the same batch were prepared together, multiplexed and sequenced on a shared HiSeq lane. In the authors' own workflow: MIGEC was used to process the raw barcoded reads, and molecular identifier groups with only a single read were discarded before consensus assembly and CDR3 extraction. VDJtools was used for post-analysis of the clonotype tables, and diversity was normalized by down-sampling every dataset to the size of the smallest sample. In repertoire overlap clustering, CDR3 amino acid sequences, but not nucleotide sequences, were matched to correct batch-related cross-sample contamination. Through fastp at Q25 and MiXCR, TCRdb rebuilt clones from the public reads, retaining in-frame beta chains. Each record represents a unique CDR3 protein, reported with the most common genes and DNA among its rows. Here the V and J calls rest on TCRdb's processing, not on the authors' analysis. The sample yields approximately 730,000 distinct CDR3 sequences; 25% to 30% were counted once. The top ten clones comprise around 0.56% of the sample.

These data originate in a study of post-analysis software for immune sequencing data (dated by TCRdb to the mid-2010s). At the level of the whole study: The recorded disease courses included relapsing-remitting, secondary progressive and progressive-relapsing multiple sclerosis, and some patients had no subtype annotation. The patient repertoires were set against 10 to 11 previously published healthy control repertoires from donors whose ages ranged from roughly 6 to 27 years. A subset of samples was prepared in parallel using single-end sample barcoding, then pooled and co-amplified after Illumina adapter ligation. Here is what the overall study found, with its caveats: Normalized Chao1 diversity was significantly lower in multiple sclerosis patients than controls, suggesting substantial peripheral T-cell clonal expansion. Direct clustering with F measure revealed strong co-clustering of samples prepared in the same batch, which led to a batch-effect correction. The control group was slightly older than the multiple sclerosis patient group.

To demonstrate the VDJtools post-analysis software, TCR beta repertoires were profiled from the peripheral blood of roughly 12 young patients with multiple sclerosis. The patients with multiple sclerosis were children and adolescents between about 6 and 17 years of age. Sequencing input: blood. The sequence was obtained from a girl aged 10 to 17 with multiple sclerosis.

The CDR3 amino acid sequence is: CASSTRQGTEQYF. The DNA is as follows: TGTGCCAGCAGTACCCGACAGGGGACCGAGCAGTACTTC. The rearranged chain carries TRBV12-3 or TRBV12-4 and TRBJ2-7; the junction holds 8 bases that match TRBD1. From cysteine to phenylalanine, the CDR3 is 13 amino acids long. This entry keeps only the CDR3 DNA: 39 bases, framed from base 1. V lost 5 bases and J lost 6 bases, and the count of bases not matched to a germline gene is 6.